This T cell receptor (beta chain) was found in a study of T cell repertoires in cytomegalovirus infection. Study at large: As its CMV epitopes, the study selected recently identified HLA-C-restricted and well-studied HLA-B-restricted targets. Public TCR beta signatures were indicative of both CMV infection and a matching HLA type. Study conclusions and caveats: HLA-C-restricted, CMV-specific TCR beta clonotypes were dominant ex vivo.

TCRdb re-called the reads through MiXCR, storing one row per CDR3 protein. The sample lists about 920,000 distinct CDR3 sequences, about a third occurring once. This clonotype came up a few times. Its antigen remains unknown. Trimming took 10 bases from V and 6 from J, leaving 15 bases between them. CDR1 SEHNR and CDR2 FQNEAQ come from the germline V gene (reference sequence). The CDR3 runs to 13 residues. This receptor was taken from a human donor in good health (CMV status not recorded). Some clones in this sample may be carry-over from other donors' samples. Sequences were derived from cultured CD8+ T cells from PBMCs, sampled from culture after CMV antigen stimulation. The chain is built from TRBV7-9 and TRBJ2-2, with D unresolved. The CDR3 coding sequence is TGTGCCATGTTTGACCCAAGGCCCGGGGAGCTGTTTTTT. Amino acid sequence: CAMFDPRPGELFF.